This TCR beta chain is drawn from a study of spatial heterogeneity in lung cancer. In the study overall: An average of more than ten raw reads was observed per unique TCR and UMI combination.

TCRdb analysed the 5' RACE reads with MiXCR anew, one entry per CDR3 protein. This table holds some 50,000 distinct CDR3 sequences, roughly 10% found once. This clonotype showed up just a few times. The CDR3 is 13 amino acids. Trimming at V came to 7 bases and at J to 6 bases, leaving 8 bases not matched to a gene. Germline V CDR1 and CDR2: DFQATT, SNEGSKA (reference sequence). Described time point: sample taken at primary tumor resection. Researchers sequenced whole RNA taken from tumor, nontumor lung or frozen PBMC without sorting. The source of this sequence is a female donor with early-stage non-small cell lung cancer. The chain employs TRBV20-1 and TRBJ2-3; 9 bases are shared with TRBD2. Sequencing used PBMCs, obtained at surgery. CDR3 coding DNA: TGCAGTGTTAGTCGGCGGGGGGGTGATACGCAGTATTTT. This gives the protein CSVSRRGGDTQYF.